The rows below give T cell receptor beta chains drawn from one sample of a study of blood T cells in healthy people across ages. TCRdb fed the 5' RACE reads into MiXCR, producing one record per CDR3 protein. The sample shows about 640,000 distinct CDR3 sequences, roughly 58% of them seen only once. Sequencing used blood. The receptors shown here come from a man aged 55 to 70 in good health. Each CDR3 is given with its conserved first and last residue. A D gene is named only where the DNA matches it firmly. The size field is filled for only some rows; it gives once, few, many or a size class.

-	-	TRBJ1-5	TRBV20-1	TGCAGTGCTAGAGGGGGGGCAGGTCAGCCCCAGCATTTT	CSARGGAGQPQHF
-	few	TRBJ1-4	TRBV29-1	TGCAGCGTTCGAGTGGGTGGGGAAAAACTGTTTTTT	CSVRVGGEKLFF
-	-	TRBJ2-7	TRBV13	TGTGCCAGCAGCTCCCGCGGCGGAGGGAAGTATAGCGACGAGCAGTACTTC	CASSSRGGGKYSDEQYF
TRBD1	-	TRBJ2-2	TRBV27	TGTGCCAGCAAGGGACAGGGGGCTTCCGGGGAGCTGTTTTTT	CASKGQGASGELFF
-	-	TRBJ2-1	TRBV11-2	TGTGCCAGCAGCCCAGGGTATTCCTACAATGAGCAGTTCTTC	CASSPGYSYNEQFF
TRBD2	-	TRBJ2-5	TRBV20-1	TGCAGTGCCCCGAAGCCTGGGGGGGACCAAGAGACCCAGTACTTC	CSAPKPGGDQETQYF
TRBD2	few	TRBJ2-7	TRBV7-2	TGTGCCAGCAGCTTAGCAGCGGGGGGTGACGAGCAGTACTTC	CASSLAAGGDEQYF
TRBD1	-	TRBJ1-6	TRBV10-2	TGCGCCAGCAGTAGTTCCGACAGGGACAATTCACCCCTCCACTTT	CASSSSDRDNSPLHF
-	-	TRBJ2-1	TRBV10-2	TGCGCCAGCAGTTATGACACGGGGGCGCGTGGGCCTTACAATGAGCAGTTCTTC	CASSYDTGARGPYNEQFF
-	-	TRBJ1-6	TRBV7-2	TGTGCCAGCAGCTTAAACCCTAGTTCACCCCTCCACTTT	CASSLNPSSPLHF
TRBD2	-	TRBJ2-5	TRBV7-7	TGTGCCAGCAGCTCGGGGGTGACTAGCGGGGGGCGAGAGACCCAGTACTTC	CASSSGVTSGGRETQYF
TRBD2	-	TRBJ2-1	TRBV13	TGTGCCAGCACCCTTAGCGGGAGAGGTGGTGGTGAGCAGTTCTTC	CASTLSGRGGGEQFF
-	-	TRBJ1-2	TRBV20-1	TGCAGTGCTAGAGATGTGGGCAGGGGAGAAAGCTATGGCTACACCTTC	CSARDVGRGESYGYTF
-	-	TRBJ2-1	TRBV4-1	TGCGCCAGCAGCCAAGGGCCCGGGACAAGGAACAATGAGCAGTTCTTC	CASSQGPGTRNNEQFF
-	many	TRBJ2-1	TRBV5-1	TGCGCCAGCAGCCCACAGGCGCAGGGTGGGTACAATGAGCAGTTCTTC	CASSPQAQGGYNEQFF
TRBD2	-	TRBJ2-5	TRBV5-1	TGCGCCAGCAGCGCGACTAGCGGGGGCCCCCAAGAGACCCAGTACTTC	CASSATSGGPQETQYF
-	few	TRBJ1-4	TRBV7-9	TGTGCCAGCAGCCCGGAAGGAGTTACTAATGAAAAACTGTTTTTT	CASSPEGVTNEKLFF
-	few	TRBJ2-3	TRBV15	TGTGCCACCAGCAGAGCGGGGAGGCGCACAGATACGCAGTATTTT	CATSRAGRRTDTQYF
TRBD1	-	TRBJ1-2	TRBV4-2	TGTGCCAGCAGCCAAGTTGGGGGGGGCCGACAGGGAATCTATGGCTACACCTTC	CASSQVGGGRQGIYGYTF
-	-	TRBJ2-3	TRBV24-1	TGTGCCACCAGTCCCCGGGGCACTAGAAATACGCAGTATTTT	CATSPRGTRNTQYF
-	-	TRBJ2-3	TRBV7-2	TGTGCCAGCAGCTCTCTACCTAGCACAGATACGCAGTATTTT	CASSSLPSTDTQYF
-	-	TRBJ2-5	TRBV6-2/TRBV6-3	TGTGCCAGCAGTTACGATCGGCGGGGGCCGGGGGAGACCCAGTACTTC	CASSYDRRGPGETQYF
-	few	TRBJ1-4	TRBV12-3/TRBV12-4	TGTGCCAGCAGTTTGGGCGGGAAACTGTTTTTT	CASSLGGKLFF
TRBD1	-	TRBJ2-7	TRBV6-5	TGTGCCACCGCGGGACAGGGTCCCAACGAGCAGTACTTC	CATAGQGPNEQYF
TRBD1	-	TRBJ1-6	TRBV27	TGTGCCAGCAGTTTATCTCCGGACAGGGCGAAGTCACCCCTCCACTTT	CASSLSPDRAKSPLHF
-	-	TRBJ2-3	TRBV7-2	TGTGCCAGCAGGGGGGGAGGTCCGGCAGGTACGCAGTATTTT	CASRGGGPAGTQYF
TRBD1	-	TRBJ2-7	TRBV2	TGTGCCAGCAGTGGACAGGGTTACTTGCAGTACTTC	CASSGQGYLQYF
TRBD2	-	TRBJ2-1	TRBV2	TGTGCCAGCAGTTTCGGGGGGACTAGCGCTGGCACCCAAGAGACCCAGTTCTTC	CASSFGGTSAGTQETQFF
TRBD1	-	TRBJ1-2	TRBV20-1	TGCAGTGCTAGAGATGAGAGCCAGGGGGGAGGTGGCTACACCTTC	CSARDESQGGGGYTF
-	-	TRBJ1-1	TRBV7-9	TGTGCCAGCAGAGAGACAGGAGGGAACACTGAAGCTTTCTTT	CASRETGGNTEAFF
-	few	TRBJ2-1	TRBV20-1	TGCAGTGCATGGGTCAATGAGCAGTTCTTC	CSAWVNEQFF
-	few	TRBJ2-5	TRBV27	TGTGCCAGCAGTTTATGGCCCGGAGAGCCCCAGTACTTC	CASSLWPGEPQYF
-	many	TRBJ2-1	TRBV20-1	TGCAGTGTTGCGCTAAGGTTTAATGAGCAGTTCTTC	CSVALRFNEQFF
TRBD1	-	TRBJ2-5	TRBV29-1	TGCAGCGCCTTTAACAGGGGAAGGGGAGAGACCCAGTACTTC	CSAFNRGRGETQYF
-	-	TRBJ1-4	TRBV5-5	TGTGCCAGCAGACCGTATGGGAGGACTAATGAAAAACTGTTTTTT	CASRPYGRTNEKLFF
TRBD1	-	TRBJ2-7	TRBV7-2	TGTGCCAGCAGTCCGGGACAGAATTTCTACGAGCAGTACTTC	CASSPGQNFYEQYF
-	-	TRBJ1-2	TRBV3-1	TGTGCCAGCATGTCCCCAGAGCGCGGCTACACCTTC	CASMSPERGYTF
-	-	TRBJ1-4	TRBV21-1	TGTGCCAGCAGCAAACTATTCAGGGGGCGAGTGACTAATGAAAAACTGTTTTTT	CASSKLFRGRVTNEKLFF
TRBD2	few	TRBJ2-4	TRBV7-2	TGTGCCAGCAGCTTTAGCGGGGGGGCCGGCAAAAACATTCAGTACTTC	CASSFSGGAGKNIQYF
TRBD1	-	TRBJ1-2	TRBV29-1	TGCAGCGTTGAGACCGGGGACAGGGGGCTCTATGGCTACACCTTC	CSVETGDRGLYGYTF
TRBD2	-	TRBJ2-7	TRBV12-3/TRBV12-4	TGTGCCAGCAGTGCCACTAGCGGGGGGATCTACGAGCAGTACTTC	CASSATSGGIYEQYF